This T cell receptor beta chain was recorded in a study of PD-L1 blockade in urothelial cancer. About the research overall: Each blood sample yielded a median of roughly 150,000 T cells.

As to time point: pretreatment peripheral blood. TCRdb keeps only in-frame clones here, not all; method: immunoSEQ multiplex PCR. The sample holds 55,000 to 80,000 clones, about four fifths seen once. Germline values: CDR1 GTSNPN, CDR2 SVGIG (reference sequence). The CDR3 totals 12 residues. V was pared by 5 bases and J by 4 bases, with 9 bases between. This clone was counted once. Sequencing used PBMCs, obtained around atezolizumab (anti-PD-L1) treatment. The rearrangement joins TRBV30 to TRBJ1-5; D is perhaps TRBD1 (5 bases). This receptor was taken from a man in his 70s with urothelial cancer. The CDR3 DNA is TGTGCCTGGGCTGACAGTAATCAGCCCCAGCATTTT. Its protein product is CAWADSNQPQHF.